Listed below are T cell receptor beta chains from one sample, sequenced in a study of blood T cell repertoires in COVID-19. Method: immunoSEQ multiplex PCR; TCRdb's copy keeps in-frame clones and lacks some. The repertoire has about 220,000 clones, 82% of them found once; the top ten carry 3% to 4%. Sequenced material: peripheral blood. These receptors all come from a woman older than 75 with acute or convalescent COVID-19. CDR3s include the opening cysteine and the closing phenylalanine or tryptophan. A D gene is named only where the DNA matches it firmly. Some rows have no size entry. The others give once, few or many, or a class for an expanded clone.

length,size,D,V,J,DNA,CDR3
15,NA,NA,TRBV4-3,TRBJ2-3,TGCGCCAGCAGCCAAGGAGGGGGTGCCACAGATACGCAGTATTTT,CASSQGGGATDTQYF
15,NA,TRBD1,TRBV19,TRBJ1-1,TGTGCCAGTACCCCAGGAGAGCAGGGGGTCCCTGAAGCTTTCTTT,CASTPGEQGVPEAFF
17,once,TRBD2,TRBV4-1,TRBJ2-3,TGCGCCAGCAGCCAGCCGGGACTAGCGGGGGTCATAGATACGCAGTATTTT,CASSQPGLAGVIDTQYF
16,NA,TRBD2,TRBV7-3,TRBJ2-2,TGTGCCAGCAGCCCAGGCGGGGGGCGCAACACCGGGGAGCTGTTTTTT,CASSPGGGRNTGELFF
16,NA,NA,TRBV6-1,TRBJ1-5,TGTGCCAGCAGTGAACAGGCCAGGGGATTCAATCAGCCCCAGCATTTT,CASSEQARGFNQPQHF
14,NA,TRBD1,TRBV5-1,TRBJ2-7,TGCGCCAGCAGCTTTCCTCGACAGGGTGACGAGCAGTACTTC,CASSFPRQGDEQYF
14,NA,NA,TRBV3-1/TRBV3-2,TRBJ1-3,TGTGCCAGCAGCCAGGCCACCTCTGGAAACACCATATATTTT,CASSQATSGNTIYF
18,NA,NA,TRBV7-2,TRBJ2-2,TGTGCCAGCAGCCCCGGGCCGGTCGGCGGGGCAAGCACCGGGGAGCTGTTTTTT,CASSPGPVGGASTGELFF
14,NA,NA,TRBV5-1,TRBJ2-3,TGCGCCAGCAGCTTGGGGTTGGGGCCAGATACGCAGTATTTT,CASSLGLGPDTQYF
15,few,TRBD1,TRBV19,TRBJ1-4,TGTGCCAGTAGCTCCACAGGGGGCGGTGGTGAAAAACTGTTTTTT,CASSSTGGGGEKLFF
13,NA,NA,TRBV19,TRBJ1-6,TGTGCCAGTAGTATAGATCTCAATTCACCCCTCCACTTT,CASSIDLNSPLHF
12,NA,NA,TRBV28,TRBJ2-3,TGTGCCAGCAGTTTTCAGTCAAATACGCAGTATTTT,CASSFQSNTQYF
14,few,NA,TRBV27,TRBJ1-5,TGTGCCAGCCGCTCCCCCGGGGGCAATCAGCCCCAGCATTTT,CASRSPGGNQPQHF
17,NA,TRBD1,TRBV5-4,TRBJ2-6,TGTGCCAGCAGCACGGACAGGTTCCCCTCTGGGGCCAACGTCCTGACTTTC,CASSTDRFPSGANVLTF
14,NA,TRBD1,TRBV6-6,TRBJ1-4,TGTGCCAGCAGTACACAGGGGACAATTGAAAAACTGTTTTTT,CASSTQGTIEKLFF
12,NA,NA,TRBV30,TRBJ1-2,TGTGCCTGGAGTCGGGGATCCTATGGCTACACCTTC,CAWSRGSYGYTF
14,NA,TRBD2,TRBV10-2,TRBJ2-3,TGCGCCAGCAGTGATTCGAGACTAGCGACCTTCGGGTATTTT,CASSDSRLATFGYF
13,NA,TRBD1,TRBV3-1/TRBV3-2,TRBJ2-7,TGTGCCAGCGGGCAGGGGGCGGCCTACGAGCAGTACTTC,CASGQGAAYEQYF
15,NA,NA,TRBV18,TRBJ2-1,TGTGCCAGCTCACCGCAGGGGGGCCAGTACAATGAGCAGTTCTTC,CASSPQGGQYNEQFF
15,NA,NA,TRBV19,TRBJ1-1,TGTGCCAGTACTCGGGGGGCAGGGTTGAACACTGAAGCTTTCTTT,CASTRGAGLNTEAFF
18,NA,TRBD2,TRBV3-1/TRBV3-2,TRBJ2-1,TGTGCCAGCAGCCAGGGCTTGACTAGCGGGGGGCCGCACAATGAGCAGTTCTTC,CASSQGLTSGGPHNEQFF
13,NA,TRBD2,TRBV15,TRBJ2-5,TGTGCCACCAGCAGGGGGGGGGTAGGGACCCAGTACTTC,CATSRGGVGTQYF
16,NA,NA,TRBV9,TRBJ1-1,TGTGCCAGCAGCGTAGGACAGACCGTTATGAACACTGAAGCTTTCTTT,CASSVGQTVMNTEAFF
15,NA,TRBD1,TRBV5-4,TRBJ1-1,TGTGCCAGCAGCCTGGAACAGGGGGTAAGGACTGAAGCTTTCTTT,CASSLEQGVRTEAFF
16,few,NA,TRBV6-2/TRBV6-3,TRBJ1-1,TGTGCCAGCAGTTTTCTCGCGGGGCGCGGGGGCACTGAAGCTTTCTTT,CASSFLAGRGGTEAFF
13,NA,NA,TRBV12-3/TRBV12-4,TRBJ2-7,TGTGCCAGCAGCCGGACTCGATTCTACGAGCAGTACTTC,CASSRTRFYEQYF
12,NA,NA,TRBV7-2,TRBJ1-6,TGTGCCAGCACCCATCGGGGGTCACCCCTCCACTTT,CASTHRGSPLHF
15,NA,NA,TRBV3-1/TRBV3-2,TRBJ2-7,TGTGCCAGCAGCCAAAGGTGGCGACAGCCCTACGAGCAGTACTTC,CASSQRWRQPYEQYF
14,NA,NA,TRBV5-5,TRBJ2-2,TGTGCCAGCAGCCTACTAACCTCCGCCGGGGAGCTGTTTTTT,CASSLLTSAGELFF